These 8 T cell receptor beta chains share one sample of origin, sequenced in a study of CD8+ T cells in alopecia areata. Extraction and reverse transcription of RNA yielded cDNA as the sequencing template. TCRdb's table, derived via immunoSEQ multiplex PCR, lists solely in-frame clones and lacks some. The table shows 200,000 to 250,000 clones, with less than 75% occurring only once. Treatment given: oral pan-JAK inhibitor, 5-10 mg twice daily. The source material was CD4+ T cells sorted from blood, sampled at week 4, from a patient treated with tofacitinib. The source of these receptors is a human donor with alopecia areata.

The chain has TRBV29-1 and TRBJ1-1, with D perhaps TRBD1 (5 bases). The germline CDR1 and CDR2 sequences are SQVTM and ANQGSEA. V lost 6 bases and J lost 1, with 9 bases in between. There are 12 residues in the CDR3. The CDR3 sequence is CSVHTGNTEAFF. The CDR3, as DNA: TGCAGCGTGCATACAGGGAACACTGAAGCTTTCTTT.

V is TRBV5-6 and J is TRBJ2-1; the D call may be TRBD1 or TRBD2 (5 bases each). The germline CDR1 and CDR2 sequences are SGHDT and YYEEEE. CDR3 length: 15 residues. The V end was cut by 0 bases, the J end by 9 bases, with 16 bases between. This CDR3 is CASSLANRGGFEQFF. In DNA, the CDR3 is TGTGCCAGCAGCTTGGCCAATCGGGGCGGATTTGAGCAGTTCTTC. The variable domain in full, with the rest retrieved from reference TRBV5-6 and TRBJ2-1, is DAGVTQSPTHLIKTRGQQVTLRCSPKSGHDTVSWYQQALGQGPQFIFQYYEEEERQRGNFPDRFSGHQFPNYSSELNVNALLLGDSALYLCASSLANRGGFEQFFGPGTRLTVL.

The genes are TRBV29-1 and TRBJ1-1, with 7 bases aligning to TRBD1. The junction had 16 bases not matched to a gene; V was cut back by 3 bases and J by 6 bases. The length of the CDR3 is 16 residues. Looked up from germline, CDR1 is SQVTM and CDR2 is ANQGSEA. This CDR3 is CSVDPGWGQQIAEAFF. CDR3 DNA sequence: TGCAGCGTTGACCCTGGTTGGGGACAGCAAATTGCTGAAGCTTTCTTT.

This clone was picked up a small number of times. This chain connects TRBV15 to TRBJ2-1; 7 bases are a match to TRBD1. V was clipped by 0 bases and J by 2 bases; unmatched bases: 4. The CDR3 contains 16 residues. Looked up from germline, CDR1 is LNHNV and CDR2 is YYDKDF (reference sequence). In DNA, the CDR3 is TGTGCCACCAGCAGAGAGAGGCAGGGGGCCTACAATGAGCAGTTCTTC. Protein product: CATSRERQGAYNEQFF.

The gene calls are TRBV29-1 and TRBJ2-7, with 7 bases matching TRBD1. This CDR3 has 13 amino acids. Germline V gene sequence: CDR1 SQVTM, CDR2 ANQGSEA. The ends lost 7 bases at V and 3 bases at J; junction bases unmatched: 9. The CDR3 sequence is CSAIQGPGYEQYF. CDR3 coding DNA: TGCAGCGCTATACAGGGGCCCGGCTACGAGCAGTACTTC.

The chain carries TRBV5-6 and TRBJ1-5; possible D gene TRBD1, 5 bases. The V and J ends lost 4 bases and 2 bases respectively, with 13 bases between them. This CDR3 spans 15 amino acids. Germline lookup yields CDR1 SGHDT and CDR2 YYEEEE. The chain's CDR3 is CASSRGPRGNQPQHF. The DNA for the CDR3 is TGTGCCAGCAGCAGGGGACCACGGGGCAATCAGCCCCAGCATTTT.

The CDR3 here is CASSVGQDKAFF. DNA for the CDR3: TGCGCCAGCAGCGTCGGACAGGACAAAGCTTTCTTT. V usage is TRBV5-1 and J usage is TRBJ1-1; 7 bases map to TRBD1. The CDR3 consists of 12 residues. V trimming: 4 bases; J trimming: 9 bases; junction bases outside the gene matches: 6. CDR1 is SGHRS, CDR2 YFSETQ, per germline.

The CDR3 loop is CASSPLRDRGPDTQYF. In DNA, the CDR3 is TGTGCCAGTAGTCCGCTCCGGGACAGGGGGCCAGATACGCAGTATTTT. J is TRBJ2-3 and V is TRBV19; TRBD1 matches at 12 bases. This CDR3 contains 16 residues. CDR1 and CDR2 (germline): LNHDA, SQIVND (reference sequence). With V trimmed by 5 bases and J by 4 bases, 7 bases remained unmatched.